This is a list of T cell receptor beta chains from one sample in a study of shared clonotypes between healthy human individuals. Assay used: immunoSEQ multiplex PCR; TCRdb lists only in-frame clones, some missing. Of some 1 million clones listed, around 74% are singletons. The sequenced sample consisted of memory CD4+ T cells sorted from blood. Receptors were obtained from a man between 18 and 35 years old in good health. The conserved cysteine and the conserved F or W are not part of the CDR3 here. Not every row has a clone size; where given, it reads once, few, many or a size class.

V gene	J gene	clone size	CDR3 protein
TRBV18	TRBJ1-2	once	ASSTGTNYGYT
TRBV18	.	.	ASSPSSGGDYEQY
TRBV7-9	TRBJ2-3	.	ASSLRTSSTDTQY
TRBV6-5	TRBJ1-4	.	ASSLQARAKLF
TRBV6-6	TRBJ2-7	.	ASGGGREQY
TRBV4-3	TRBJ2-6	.	ASSQDTSTISGANVLT
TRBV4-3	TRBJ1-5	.	ASSQDRWRLAQPQH
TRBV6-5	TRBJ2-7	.	ASRRDGNLYEQY
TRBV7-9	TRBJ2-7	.	ASSLESWQGATYEQY
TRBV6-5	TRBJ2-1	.	ASSYSQVRYEQF
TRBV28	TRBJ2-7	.	ASSFRGSSSYEQY
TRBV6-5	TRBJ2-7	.	ASRSSTGREQY
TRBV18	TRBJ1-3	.	ASSSRDNSGNTIY
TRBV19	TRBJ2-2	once	ASSIGTSPSNTGELF
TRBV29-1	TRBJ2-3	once	SVNQGGGATDTQY
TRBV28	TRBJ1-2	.	ASRTPATGQPRGYT
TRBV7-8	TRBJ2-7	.	ASSLGSGGGEQY
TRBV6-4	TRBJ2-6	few	ASSFLSTRQSRANVLT
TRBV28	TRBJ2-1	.	ASSLNRGARDNEQF
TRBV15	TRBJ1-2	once	ATSRTGLGLGGYT
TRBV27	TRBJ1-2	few	ASSLKGGPLDYT
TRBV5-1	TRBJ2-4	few	ASSSDRVHGIQY
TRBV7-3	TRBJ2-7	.	ASSLGNSYEQY
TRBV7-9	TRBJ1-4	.	ASALGNPATNEKLF